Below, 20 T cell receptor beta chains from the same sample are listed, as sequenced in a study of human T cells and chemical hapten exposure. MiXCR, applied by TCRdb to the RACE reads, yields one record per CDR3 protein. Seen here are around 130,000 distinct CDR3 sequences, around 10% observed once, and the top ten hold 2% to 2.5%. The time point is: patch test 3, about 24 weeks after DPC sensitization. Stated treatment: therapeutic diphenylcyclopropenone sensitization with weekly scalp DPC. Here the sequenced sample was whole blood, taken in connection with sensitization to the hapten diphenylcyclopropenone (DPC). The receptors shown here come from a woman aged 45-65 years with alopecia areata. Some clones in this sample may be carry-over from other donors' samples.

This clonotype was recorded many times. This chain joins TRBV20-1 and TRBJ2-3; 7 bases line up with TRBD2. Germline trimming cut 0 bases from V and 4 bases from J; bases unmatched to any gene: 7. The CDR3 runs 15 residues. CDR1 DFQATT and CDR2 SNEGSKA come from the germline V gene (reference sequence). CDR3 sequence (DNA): TGCAGTGCTAGAGATCATGGCGGGGGATCAGATACGCAGTATTTT. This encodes CSARDHGGGSDTQYF.

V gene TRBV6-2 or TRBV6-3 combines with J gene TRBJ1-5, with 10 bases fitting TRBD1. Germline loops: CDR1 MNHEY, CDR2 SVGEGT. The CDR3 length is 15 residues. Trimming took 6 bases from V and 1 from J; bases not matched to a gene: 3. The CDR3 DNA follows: TGTGCCAGCAGCCGGGGACAGGGGAGCAATCAGCCCCAGCATTTT. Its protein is CASSRGQGSNQPQHF.

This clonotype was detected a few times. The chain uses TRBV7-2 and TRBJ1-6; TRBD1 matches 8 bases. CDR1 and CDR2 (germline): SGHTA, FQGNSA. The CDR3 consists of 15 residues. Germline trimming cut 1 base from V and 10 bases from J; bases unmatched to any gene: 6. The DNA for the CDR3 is TGTGCCAGCAGCTTAGATCCAGGGGGCGGCTCACCCCTCCACTTT. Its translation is CASSLDPGGGSPLHF.

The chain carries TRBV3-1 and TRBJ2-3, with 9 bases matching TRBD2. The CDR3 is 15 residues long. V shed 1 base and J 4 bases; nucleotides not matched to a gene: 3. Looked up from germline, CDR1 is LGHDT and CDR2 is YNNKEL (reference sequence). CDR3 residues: CASSQVSGSADTQYF. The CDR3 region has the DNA TGTGCCAGCAGCCAAGTTAGCGGGAGTGCAGATACGCAGTATTTT.

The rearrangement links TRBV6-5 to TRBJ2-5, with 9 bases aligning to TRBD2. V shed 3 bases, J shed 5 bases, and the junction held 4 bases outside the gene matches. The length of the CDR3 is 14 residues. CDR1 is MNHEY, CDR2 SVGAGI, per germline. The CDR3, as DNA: TGTGCCAGCAGTTATAGCGGGAGTCTGGAGACCCAGTACTTC. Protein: CASSYSGSLETQYF.

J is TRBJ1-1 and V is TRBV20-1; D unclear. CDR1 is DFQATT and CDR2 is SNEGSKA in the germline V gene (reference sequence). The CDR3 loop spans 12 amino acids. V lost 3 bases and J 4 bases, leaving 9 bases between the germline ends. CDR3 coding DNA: TGCAGTGCTAGCCGCATGGGCACTGAAGCTTTCTTT. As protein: CSASRMGTEAFF.

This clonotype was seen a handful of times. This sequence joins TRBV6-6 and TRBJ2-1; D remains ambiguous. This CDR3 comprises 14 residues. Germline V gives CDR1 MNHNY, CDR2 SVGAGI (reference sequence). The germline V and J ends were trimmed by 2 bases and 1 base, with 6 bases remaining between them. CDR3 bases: TGTGCCAGCAGTTACGCTGAATCCTACAATGAGCAGTTCTTC. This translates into CASSYAESYNEQFF.

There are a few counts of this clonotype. The CDR3 region has the DNA TGTGCCAGCAAAGGGACCACAGCTAGGGGTGAAAAACTGTTTTTT. Translating it yields CASKGTTARGEKLFF. The J gene is TRBJ1-4, the V gene TRBV2, with D possibly TRBD1 on 5 matching bases. Trimming removed 7 bases from V and 7 bases from J, with 19 bases in between. This CDR3 is 15 amino acids long. In germline, CDR1 is SNHLY, CDR2 FYNNEI. Together with reference TRBV2 and TRBJ1-4, the CDR3 gives the full variable domain: EPEVTQTPSHQVTQMGQEVILRCVPISNHLYFYWYRQILGQKVEFLVSFYNNEISEKSEIFDDQFSVERPDGSNFTLKIRSTKLEDSAMYFCASKGTTARGEKLFFGSGTQLSVL.

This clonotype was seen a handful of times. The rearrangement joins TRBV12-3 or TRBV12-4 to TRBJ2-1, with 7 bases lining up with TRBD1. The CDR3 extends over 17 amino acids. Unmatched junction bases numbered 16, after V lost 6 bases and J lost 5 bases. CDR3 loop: CASRSPVGTASNNEQFF. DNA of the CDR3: TGTGCCAGCAGGTCCCCCGTCGGGACAGCCTCGAACAATGAGCAGTTCTTC.

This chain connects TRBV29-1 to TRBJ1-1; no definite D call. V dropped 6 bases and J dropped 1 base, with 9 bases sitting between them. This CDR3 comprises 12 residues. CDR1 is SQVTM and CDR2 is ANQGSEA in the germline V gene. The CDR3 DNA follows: TGCAGCGTGGCGAGGTCGAACACTGAAGCTTTCTTT. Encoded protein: CSVARSNTEAFF.

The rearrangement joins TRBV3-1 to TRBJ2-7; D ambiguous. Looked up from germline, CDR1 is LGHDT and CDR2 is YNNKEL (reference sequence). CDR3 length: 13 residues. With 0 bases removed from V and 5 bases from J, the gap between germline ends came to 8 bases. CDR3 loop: CASSQDEAHEQYF. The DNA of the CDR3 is TGTGCCAGCAGCCAAGACGAGGCCCACGAGCAGTACTTC.

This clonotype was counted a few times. CDR3 bases: TGTGCCACCCGTTCGTGGGGGATCATGAACACTGAAGCTTTCTTT. Translated, it gives CATRSWGIMNTEAFF. The V gene is TRBV15, the J gene TRBJ1-1, with a weak D call TRBD1 (5 bases). V dropped 8 bases and J dropped 0 bases, with 16 bases sitting between them. Germline V gives CDR1 LNHNV, CDR2 YYDKDF (reference sequence). This CDR3 spans 15 amino acids.

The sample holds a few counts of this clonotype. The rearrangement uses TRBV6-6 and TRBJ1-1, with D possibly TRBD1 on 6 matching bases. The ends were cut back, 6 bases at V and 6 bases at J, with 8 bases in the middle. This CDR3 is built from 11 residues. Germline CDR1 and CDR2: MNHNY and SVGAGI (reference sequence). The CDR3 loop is CASRYRAEAFF. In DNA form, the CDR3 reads TGTGCCAGCAGGTACAGGGCTGAAGCTTTCTTT.

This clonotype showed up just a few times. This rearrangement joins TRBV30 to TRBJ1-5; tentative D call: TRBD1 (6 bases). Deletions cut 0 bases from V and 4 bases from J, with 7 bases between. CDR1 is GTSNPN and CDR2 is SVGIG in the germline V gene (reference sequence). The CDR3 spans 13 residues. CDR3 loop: CAWSVGGNQPQHF. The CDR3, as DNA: TGTGCCTGGAGTGTAGGGGGAAATCAGCCCCAGCATTTT.

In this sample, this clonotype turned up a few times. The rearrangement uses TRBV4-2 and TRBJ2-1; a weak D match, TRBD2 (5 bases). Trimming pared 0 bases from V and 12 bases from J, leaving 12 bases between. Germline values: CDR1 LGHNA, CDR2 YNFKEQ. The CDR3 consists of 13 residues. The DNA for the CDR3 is TGTGCCAGCAGCCAAGATCCTAGTAGCGCGCAGTTCTTC. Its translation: CASSQDPSSAQFF.

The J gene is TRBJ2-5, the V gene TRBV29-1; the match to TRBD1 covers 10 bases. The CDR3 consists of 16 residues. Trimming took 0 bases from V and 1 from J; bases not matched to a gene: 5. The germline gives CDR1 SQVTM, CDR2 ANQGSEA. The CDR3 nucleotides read TGCAGCGTTGAAGATCTTGGACAGGGGGTCCAAGAGACCCAGTACTTC. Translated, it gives CSVEDLGQGVQETQYF.

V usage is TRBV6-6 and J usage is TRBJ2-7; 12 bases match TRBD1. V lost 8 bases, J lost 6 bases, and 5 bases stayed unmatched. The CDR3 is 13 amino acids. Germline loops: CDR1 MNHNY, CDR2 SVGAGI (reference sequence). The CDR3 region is CASAGQGASEQYF. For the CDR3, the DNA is TGTGCCAGCGCGGGACAGGGGGCCTCCGAGCAGTACTTC.

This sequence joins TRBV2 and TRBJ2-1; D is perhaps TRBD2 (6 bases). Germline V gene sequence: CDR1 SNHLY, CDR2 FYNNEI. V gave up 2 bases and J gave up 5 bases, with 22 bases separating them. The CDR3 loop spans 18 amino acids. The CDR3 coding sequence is TGTGCCAGCAGTGAAATGCGGAGGGGTCGATCAGATGACAATGAGCAGTTCTTC. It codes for CASSEMRRGRSDDNEQFF.

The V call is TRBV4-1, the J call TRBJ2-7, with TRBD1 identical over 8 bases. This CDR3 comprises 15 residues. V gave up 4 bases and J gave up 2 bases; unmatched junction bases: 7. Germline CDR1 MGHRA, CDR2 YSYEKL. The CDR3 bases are TGCGCCAGCAGCCCCACCGGGACAGGAGCCTACGAGCAGTACTTC. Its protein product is CASSPTGTGAYEQYF.

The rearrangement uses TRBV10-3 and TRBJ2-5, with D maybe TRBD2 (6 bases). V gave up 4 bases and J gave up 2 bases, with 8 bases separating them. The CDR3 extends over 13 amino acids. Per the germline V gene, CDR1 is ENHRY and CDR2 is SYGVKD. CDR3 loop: CAISAGRQETQYF. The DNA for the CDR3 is TGTGCCATCAGTGCTGGGAGGCAAGAGACCCAGTACTTC.